This entry features one T cell receptor beta chain sequence. This specimen comes from a study of blood T cell repertoires in COVID-19. At the level of the study: Sites across the United States, Italy and Spain contributed samples from acute and convalescent COVID-19.

Here immunoSEQ multiplex PCR was the method, and the copy in TCRdb shows in-frame clones only, minus some. The sample lists approximately 250,000 clones, more than 75% occurring once. Seattle patients were enrolled during active infection and followed longitudinally. This CDR3 is 14 amino acids long. CDR1 MNHEY and CDR2 SVGAGI come from the germline V gene. V was clipped by 7 bases and J by 3 bases, with 14 bases between them. Input material: peripheral blood. The origin of this receptor is a woman aged 80 or over with COVID-19, enrolled during active disease. The J gene is TRBJ2-3, the V gene TRBV6-5; D perhaps matches TRBD1 (5 bases). In DNA form, the CDR3 reads TGTGCCAGCACCCCCGGAAGGGGAACAGATACGCAGTATTTT. This gives the protein CASTPGRGTDTQYF.